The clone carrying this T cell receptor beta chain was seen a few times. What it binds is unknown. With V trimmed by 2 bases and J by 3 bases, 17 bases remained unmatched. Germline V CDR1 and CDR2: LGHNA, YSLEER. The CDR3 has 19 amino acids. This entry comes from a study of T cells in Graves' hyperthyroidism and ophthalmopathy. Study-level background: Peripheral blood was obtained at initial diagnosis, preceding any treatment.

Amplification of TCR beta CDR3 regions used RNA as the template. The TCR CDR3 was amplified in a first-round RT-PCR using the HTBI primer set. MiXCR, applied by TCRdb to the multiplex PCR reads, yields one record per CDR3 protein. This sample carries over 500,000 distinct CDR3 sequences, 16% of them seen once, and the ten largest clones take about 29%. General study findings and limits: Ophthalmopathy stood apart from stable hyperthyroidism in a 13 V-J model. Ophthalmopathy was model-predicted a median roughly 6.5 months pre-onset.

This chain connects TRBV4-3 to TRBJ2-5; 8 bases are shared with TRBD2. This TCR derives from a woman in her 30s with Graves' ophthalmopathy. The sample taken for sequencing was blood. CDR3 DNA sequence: TGCGCCAGCAGCCAACTACGAGCTCCTCCGGGAGGGCCCGAAGAGACCCAGTACTTC. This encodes CASSQLRAPPGGPEETQYF.